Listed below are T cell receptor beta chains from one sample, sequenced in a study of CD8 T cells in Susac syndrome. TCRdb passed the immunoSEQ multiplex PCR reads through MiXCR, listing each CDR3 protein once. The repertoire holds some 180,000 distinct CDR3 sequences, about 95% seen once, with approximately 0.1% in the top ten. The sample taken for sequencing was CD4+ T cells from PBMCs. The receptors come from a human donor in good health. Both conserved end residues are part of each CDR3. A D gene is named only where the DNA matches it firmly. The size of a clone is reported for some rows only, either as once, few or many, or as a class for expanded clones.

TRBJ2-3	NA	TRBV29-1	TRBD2	CSVTPSGSDTDTQYF	TGCAGCGTCACCCCTAGCGGGAGTGACACAGATACGCAGTATTTT
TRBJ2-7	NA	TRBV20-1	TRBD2	CSARDPGTSGEQYF	TGCAGTGCTAGAGACCCCGGGACTAGTGGCGAGCAGTACTTC
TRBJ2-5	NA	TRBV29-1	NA	CSVLPLPGQETQYF	TGCAGCGTTCTGCCGTTGCCAGGCCAAGAGACCCAGTACTTC
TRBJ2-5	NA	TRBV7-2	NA	CASSPYDSLAQYF	TGTGCCAGCAGCCCGTACGACTCGTTAGCCCAGTACTTC
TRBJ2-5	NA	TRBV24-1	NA	CATSPPITGQRRETQYF	TGTGCCACCTCACCTCCGATTACAGGCCAGAGGAGGGAGACCCAGTACTTC
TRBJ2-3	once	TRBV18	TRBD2	CASSPRTSGSSDTQYF	TGTGCCAGCTCACCCCGGACTAGCGGGAGTTCAGATACGCAGTATTTT
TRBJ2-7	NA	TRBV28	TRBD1	CASSSGTGARNEQYF	TGTGCCAGCAGTTCCGGGACAGGGGCTCGGAACGAGCAGTACTTC
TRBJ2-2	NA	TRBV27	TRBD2	CASSPLAGVPGELFF	TGTGCCAGCAGCCCCTTAGCGGGAGTGCCCGGGGAGCTGTTTTTT
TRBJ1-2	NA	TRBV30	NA	CAWSSWGGYGYTF	TGTGCCTGGAGTAGCTGGGGAGGCTATGGCTACACCTTC
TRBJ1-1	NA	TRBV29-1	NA	CSVGRVPNTEAFF	TGCAGCGTTGGGCGGGTGCCGAACACTGAAGCTTTCTTT
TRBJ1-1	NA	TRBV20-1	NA	CSARLANTEAFF	TGCAGTGCTAGACTGGCGAACACTGAAGCTTTCTTT
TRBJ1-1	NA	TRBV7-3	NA	CASSSGQYTEAFF	TGTGCCAGCAGCTCCGGACAGTACACTGAAGCTTTCTTT
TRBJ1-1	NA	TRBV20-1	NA	CSARGPRGPSYTEAFF	TGCAGTGCTAGAGGCCCCAGAGGACCAAGCTACACTGAAGCTTTCTTT
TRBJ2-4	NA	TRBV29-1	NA	CSVRVSGANIQYF	TGCAGCGTTCGAGTTTCCGGGGCAAACATTCAGTACTTC
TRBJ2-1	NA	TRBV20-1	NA	CSARYLDSVIYNEQFF	TGCAGTGCTAGATACTTGGACAGCGTGATTTACAATGAGCAGTTCTTC
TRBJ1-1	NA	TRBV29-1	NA	CSVVLGGNTEVFF	TGCAGCGTTGTTTTAGGGGGGAACACTGAAGTTTTCTTT
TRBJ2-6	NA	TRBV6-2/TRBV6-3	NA	CASRPHGSGANVLTF	TGTGCCAGCAGACCCCACGGCTCTGGGGCCAACGTCCTGACTTTC
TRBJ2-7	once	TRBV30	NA	CAWSVRTSYEQYF	TGTGCCTGGAGTGTACGCACTTCCTACGAGCAGTACTTC
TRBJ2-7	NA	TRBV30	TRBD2	CAWSKTSGGSYEQYF	TGTGCCTGGAGCAAAACTAGCGGCGGGTCCTACGAGCAGTACTTC
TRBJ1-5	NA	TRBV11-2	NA	CASSLNSNQPQHF	TGTGCCAGCAGCCTTAATAGCAATCAGCCCCAGCATTTT
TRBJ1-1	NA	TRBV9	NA	CASSVVAANTEAFF	TGTGCCAGCAGCGTAGTGGCAGCTAACACTGAAGCTTTCTTT
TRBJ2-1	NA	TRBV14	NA	CASSQVTMFGGSSYNEQFF	TGTGCCAGCAGCCAAGTTACGATGTTTGGCGGGTCCTCCTACAATGAGCAGTTCTTC
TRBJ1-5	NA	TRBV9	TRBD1	CASSLGPGGQPQHF	TGTGCCAGCAGCCTAGGGCCAGGGGGACAGCCCCAGCATTTT
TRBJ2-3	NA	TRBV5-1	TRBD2	CASSSGLAGVETDTQYF	TGCGCCAGCAGCTCGGGACTAGCGGGAGTTGAGACAGATACGCAGTATTTT
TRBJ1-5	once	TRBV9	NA	CASSSGGREGPQHF	TGTGCCAGCAGCTCGGGGGGGAGAGAGGGGCCCCAGCATTTT
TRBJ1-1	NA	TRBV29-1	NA	CSVAMGNTEAFF	TGCAGCGTTGCAATGGGGAACACTGAAGCTTTCTTT
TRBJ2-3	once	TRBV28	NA	CASSLRPDTQYF	TGTGCCAGCAGTTTGCGACCAGATACGCAGTATTTT
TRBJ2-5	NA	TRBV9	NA	CASSTRRGTGGETQYF	TGTGCCAGCAGCACCCGAAGGGGGACGGGAGGAGAGACCCAGTACTTC
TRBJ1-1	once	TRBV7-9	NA	CASSQRTEAFF	TGTGCCAGCAGCCAGCGGACTGAAGCTTTCTTT
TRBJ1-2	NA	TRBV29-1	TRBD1	CSVGQGDNYGYTF	TGCAGCGTTGGACAGGGTGATAACTATGGCTACACCTTC
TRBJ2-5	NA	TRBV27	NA	CASSFEGGGQETQYF	TGTGCCAGCAGTTTTGAGGGGGGAGGCCAAGAGACCCAGTACTTC
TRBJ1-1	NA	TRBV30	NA	CAWSGLNTEAFF	TGTGCCTGGAGTGGTTTGAACACTGAAGCTTTCTTT
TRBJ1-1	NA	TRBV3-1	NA	CASSQTDGNTEAFF	TGTGCCAGCAGCCAAACCGACGGGAACACTGAAGCTTTCTTT
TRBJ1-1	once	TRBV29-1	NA	CSVEEYRMNTEAFF	TGCAGCGTTGAAGAGTACAGGATGAACACTGAAGCTTTCTTT
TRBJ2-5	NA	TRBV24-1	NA	CATSDNWGETQYF	TGTGCCACCAGTGATAACTGGGGAGAGACCCAGTACTTC
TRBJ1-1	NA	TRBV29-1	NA	CSVQSATTNTEAFF	TGCAGCGTCCAATCCGCAACCACGAACACTGAAGCTTTCTTT
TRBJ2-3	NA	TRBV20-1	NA	CSARDSSSMSDTQYF	TGCAGTGCTAGAGATTCGTCTAGCATGTCAGATACGCAGTATTTT
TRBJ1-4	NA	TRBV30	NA	CAQSVGATNEKLFF	TGTGCCCAGTCGGTGGGGGCAACTAATGAAAAACTGTTTTTT
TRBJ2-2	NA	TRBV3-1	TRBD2	CASSPLAGTNTGELFF	TGTGCCAGCAGTCCGCTAGCGGGTACGAACACCGGGGAGCTGTTTTTT
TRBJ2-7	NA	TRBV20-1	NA	CSARRNGLYEQYF	TGCAGTGCTAGAAGGAACGGGCTTTACGAGCAGTACTTC
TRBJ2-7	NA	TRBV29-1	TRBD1	CSVVVGGMYEQYF	TGCAGCGTTGTTGTAGGGGGCATGTACGAGCAGTACTTC
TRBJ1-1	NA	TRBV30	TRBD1	CACTGGTEAFF	TGTGCCTGCACAGGGGGCACTGAAGCTTTCTTT
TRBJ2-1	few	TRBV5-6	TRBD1	CASSRGQGLGEQFF	TGTGCCAGCAGCCGGGGACAGGGTTTGGGAGAGCAGTTCTTC
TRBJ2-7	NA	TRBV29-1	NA	CSVGGAYEQYF	TGCAGCGTCGGGGGAGCCTACGAGCAGTACTTC
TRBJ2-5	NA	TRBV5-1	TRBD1	CASSLRGQGAEETQYF	TGCGCCAGCAGCTTAAGGGGACAGGGGGCTGAGGAGACCCAGTACTTC
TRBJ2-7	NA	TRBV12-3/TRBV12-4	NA	CASSLAGQIPYEQYF	TGTGCCAGCAGTTTAGCGGGCCAAATCCCCTACGAGCAGTACTTC
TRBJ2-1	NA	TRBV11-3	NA	CASSLMRGAAEQFF	TGTGCCAGCAGCTTAATGCGGGGAGCGGCTGAGCAGTTCTTC
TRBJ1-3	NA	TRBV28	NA	CASSLGVISGNTIYF	TGTGCCAGCAGCCTGGGGGTGATCTCTGGAAACACCATATATTTT
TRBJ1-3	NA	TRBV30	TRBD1	CARSTGGGGNTIYF	TGTGCCCGATCAACAGGGGGCGGTGGAAACACCATATATTTT
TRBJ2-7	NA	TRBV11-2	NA	CASSQQLGPYEQYF	TGCGCCAGCAGCCAACAGCTGGGGCCCTACGAGCAGTACTTC
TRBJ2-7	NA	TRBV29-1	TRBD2	CSVGTGTSGRFTYEQYF	TGCAGCGTTGGGACCGGGACTAGCGGGAGGTTCACCTACGAGCAGTACTTC
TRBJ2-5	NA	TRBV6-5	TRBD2	CASSFLAGGPVETQYF	TGTGCCAGCAGTTTCCTAGCGGGAGGGCCAGTAGAGACCCAGTACTTC
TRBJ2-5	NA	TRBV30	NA	CAWSDGGTWTQYF	TGTGCCTGGAGTGATGGGGGGACATGGACCCAGTACTTC
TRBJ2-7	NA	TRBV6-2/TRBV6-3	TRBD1	CASSKGQDGSYEQYF	TGTGCCAGCAGCAAGGGACAGGATGGGTCCTACGAGCAGTACTTC
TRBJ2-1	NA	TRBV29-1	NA	CSVEDLPGSSYNEQFF	TGCAGCGTTGAAGATCTCCCCGGGAGCTCCTACAATGAGCAGTTCTTC
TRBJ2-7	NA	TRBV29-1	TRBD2	CSVAGLAGVIGSYEQYF	TGCAGCGTTGCGGGACTAGCGGGAGTCATTGGGTCCTACGAGCAGTACTTC